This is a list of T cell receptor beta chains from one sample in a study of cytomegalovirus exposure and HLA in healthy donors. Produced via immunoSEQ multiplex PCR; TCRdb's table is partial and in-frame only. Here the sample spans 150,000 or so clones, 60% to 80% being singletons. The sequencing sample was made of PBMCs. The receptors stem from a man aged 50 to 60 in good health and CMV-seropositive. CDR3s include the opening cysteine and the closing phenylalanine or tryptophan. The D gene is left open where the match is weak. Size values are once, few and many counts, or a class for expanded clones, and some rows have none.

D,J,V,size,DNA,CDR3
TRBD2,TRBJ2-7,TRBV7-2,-,TGTGCCAGCAGCCTAGCGACTAGCGCCCCTGGGAGCGAGCAGTACTTC,CASSLATSAPGSEQYF
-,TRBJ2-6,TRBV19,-,TGTGCCAGTAGGCCGGGACTGCGCTCTGGGGCCAACGTCCTGACTTTC,CASRPGLRSGANVLTF
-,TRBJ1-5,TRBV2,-,TGTGCCAGCAGTCGACAGGTTCAACTGGATCAGCCCCAGCATTTT,CASSRQVQLDQPQHF
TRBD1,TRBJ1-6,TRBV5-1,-,TGCGCCAGCAGCTTGAATGGACAGGGGGGTAATTCACCCCTCCACTTT,CASSLNGQGGNSPLHF
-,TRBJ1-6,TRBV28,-,TGTGCCAGCAGACGGGACACCGGGGCGAATTCACCCCTCCACTTT,CASRRDTGANSPLHF
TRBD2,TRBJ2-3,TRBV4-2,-,TGTGCCAGCAGCCAAGAGGTGGGGCTAGCGGGGGGGTCAAGAGATACGCAGTATTTT,CASSQEVGLAGGSRDTQYF
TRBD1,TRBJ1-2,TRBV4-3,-,TGCGCCAGCAGCCAAGGCTTCAGGGGGACGGGGTATGGCTACACCTTC,CASSQGFRGTGYGYTF
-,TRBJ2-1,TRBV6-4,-,TGTGCCAGCAGTGACTCGGCTTGGCTAGCCTCCTACAATGAGCAGTTCTTC,CASSDSAWLASYNEQFF
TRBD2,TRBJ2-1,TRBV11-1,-,TGTGCCAGCAGCTTAGGACTAGCGGGGGTTGAGCAGTTCTTC,CASSLGLAGVEQFF
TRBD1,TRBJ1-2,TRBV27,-,TGTGCCAGCAGTTTATCCTCGGGACAGGCCAGGGGCTACACCTTC,CASSLSSGQARGYTF
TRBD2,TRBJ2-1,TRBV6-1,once,TGTGCCAGCAGTGAACTAGCGGAGTACAATGAGCAGTTCTTC,CASSELAEYNEQFF
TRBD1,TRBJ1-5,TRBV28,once,TGTGCCAGCAGTGACAGGGGGCTCAATCAGCCCCAGCATTTT,CASSDRGLNQPQHF
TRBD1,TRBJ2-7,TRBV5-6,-,TGTGCCAGCAGCCGAGGGACAGGGGGCGAGCAGTACTTC,CASSRGTGGEQYF
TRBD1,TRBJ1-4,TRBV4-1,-,TGCGCCAGCAGCCAAGGGGACAGGGCCGCAACTAATGAAAAACTGTTTTTT,CASSQGDRAATNEKLFF
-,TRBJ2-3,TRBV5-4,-,TGTGCCAGCAGCACGGGCACAGGCAGCACAGATACGCAGTATTTT,CASSTGTGSTDTQYF
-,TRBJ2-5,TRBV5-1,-,TGCGCCAGCAGCTTAGGACAGAACGCGTACCAAGAGACCCAGTACTTC,CASSLGQNAYQETQYF
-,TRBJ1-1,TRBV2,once,TGTGCCAGCAGGGCCTCTGAAGCTTTCTTT,CASRASEAFF
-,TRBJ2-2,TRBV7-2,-,TGTGCCAGCAGCTCGGACAGATTTAACACCGGGGAGCTGTTTTTT,CASSSDRFNTGELFF
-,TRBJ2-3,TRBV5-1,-,TGCGCCAGCAGCTTGGGGGGGGGCACCAGCACAGATACGCAGTATTTT,CASSLGGGTSTDTQYF
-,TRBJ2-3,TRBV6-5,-,TGTGCCAGCAGTTACTCCGGGGTTACAGATACGCAGTATTTT,CASSYSGVTDTQYF
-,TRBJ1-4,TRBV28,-,TGTGCCATCAGGGGAGGGGAAAAACTGTTTTTT,CAIRGGEKLFF
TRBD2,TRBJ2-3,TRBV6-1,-,TGTGCCAGCAGTTGGAGCGGGGGGGAGACAGATACGCAGTATTTT,CASSWSGGETDTQYF
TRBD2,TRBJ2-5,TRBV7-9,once,TGTGCCAGCAGCCATCTAGCGGGCGGGGGGAAAGAGACCCAGTACTTC,CASSHLAGGGKETQYF
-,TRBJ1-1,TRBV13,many,TGTGCCAGCAGCTACCCCAGGAACACTGAAGCTTTCTTT,CASSYPRNTEAFF
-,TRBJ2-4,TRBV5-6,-,TGTGCCAGCAGCCCAGGGTCACAAGGGCACATTCAGTACTTC,CASSPGSQGHIQYF
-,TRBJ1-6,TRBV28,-,TGTGCCTGCCTCAGGGATCCCTATTCAAATTCACCCCTCCACTTT,CACLRDPYSNSPLHF
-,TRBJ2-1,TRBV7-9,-,TGTTCCAGCAGCTCGACTCGAGCTGAGCAGTTCTTC,CSSSSTRAEQFF
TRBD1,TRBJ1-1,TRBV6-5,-,TGTGCCAGCAGACAGGGGGCTTGGACTGAAGCTTTCTTT,CASRQGAWTEAFF
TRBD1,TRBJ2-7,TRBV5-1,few,TGCGCCAGCAACGACCTATCCGGACAGGGGGCGAATGAGCAGTACTTC,CASNDLSGQGANEQYF
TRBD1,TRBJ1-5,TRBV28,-,TGTGCCAGCAGTTTGTGGGGGACAGCAGAGTTGCCCCAGCATTTT,CASSLWGTAELPQHF
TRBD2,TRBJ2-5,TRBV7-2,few,TGTGCCAGCAGCTCTCGACTAGCGGGGGGGGGAGAGACCCAGTACTTC,CASSSRLAGGGETQYF
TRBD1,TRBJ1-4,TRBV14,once,TGTGCCAGCAGCCCCAGACAGGGCGGGGAAAAACTGTTTTTT,CASSPRQGGEKLFF
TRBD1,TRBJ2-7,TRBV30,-,TGTGCCTGCCGGACAGGTTACTCCTACGAGCAGTACTTC,CACRTGYSYEQYF
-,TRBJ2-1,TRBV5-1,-,TGCGCCAGCAGTCAAGGCGGCCACCCTCGCAATGAGCAGTTCTTC,CASSQGGHPRNEQFF
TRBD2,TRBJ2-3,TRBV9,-,TGTGCCAGCAGCGCACTAGCGGGCAGCACAGATACGCAGTATTTT,CASSALAGSTDTQYF
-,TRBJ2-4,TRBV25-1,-,TGTGCCAGCAGTGAATCAGGCGATCTCGCCAAAAACATTCAGTACTTC,CASSESGDLAKNIQYF
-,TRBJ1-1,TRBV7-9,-,TGTGCCAGCAGCCAGAACCTGGGCACCAGGGGTGAAGCTTTCTTT,CASSQNLGTRGEAFF
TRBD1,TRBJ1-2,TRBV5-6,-,TGTGCCAGCAGCTGGGGGACAGGGCTAGGCTACACCTTC,CASSWGTGLGYTF
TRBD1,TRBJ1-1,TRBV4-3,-,TGCGCCAGCAGCCCCCGGACAGGGGGCATGAACACTGAAGCTTTCTTT,CASSPRTGGMNTEAFF
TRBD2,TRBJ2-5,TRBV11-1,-,TGTGCCAGCAGCTGGCCGGGAGGAGAGACCCAGTACTTC,CASSWPGGETQYF